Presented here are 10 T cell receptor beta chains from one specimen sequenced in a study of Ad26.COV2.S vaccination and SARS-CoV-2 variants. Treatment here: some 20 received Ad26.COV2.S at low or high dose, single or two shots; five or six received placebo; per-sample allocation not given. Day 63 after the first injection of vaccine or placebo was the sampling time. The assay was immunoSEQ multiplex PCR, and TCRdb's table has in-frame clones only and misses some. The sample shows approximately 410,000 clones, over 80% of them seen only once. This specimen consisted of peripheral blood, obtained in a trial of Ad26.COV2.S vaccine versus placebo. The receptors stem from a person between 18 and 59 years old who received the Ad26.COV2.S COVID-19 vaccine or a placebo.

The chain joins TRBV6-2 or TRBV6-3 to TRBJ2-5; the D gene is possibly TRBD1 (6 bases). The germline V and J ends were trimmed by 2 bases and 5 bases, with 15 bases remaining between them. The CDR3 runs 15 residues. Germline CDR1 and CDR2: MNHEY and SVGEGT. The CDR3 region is CASSYDKTGSETQYF. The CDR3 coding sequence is TGTGCCAGCAGTTACGACAAGACAGGCTCGGAGACCCAGTACTTC.

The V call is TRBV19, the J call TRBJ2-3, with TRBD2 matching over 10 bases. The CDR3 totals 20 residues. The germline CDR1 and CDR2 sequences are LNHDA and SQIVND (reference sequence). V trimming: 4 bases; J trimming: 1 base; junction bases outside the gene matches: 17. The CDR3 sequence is CASSTTQRGLLAGGTDTQYF. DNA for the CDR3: TGTGCCAGTAGTACGACTCAGAGGGGACTCCTAGCGGGGGGCACAGATACGCAGTATTTT.

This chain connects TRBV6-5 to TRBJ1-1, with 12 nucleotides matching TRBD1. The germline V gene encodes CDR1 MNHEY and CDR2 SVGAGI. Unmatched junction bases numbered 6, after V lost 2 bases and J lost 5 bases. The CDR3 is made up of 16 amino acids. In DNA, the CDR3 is TGTGCCAGCAGTTACGGGACAGGGGGCGAGATGACTGAAGCTTTCTTT. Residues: CASSYGTGGEMTEAFF.

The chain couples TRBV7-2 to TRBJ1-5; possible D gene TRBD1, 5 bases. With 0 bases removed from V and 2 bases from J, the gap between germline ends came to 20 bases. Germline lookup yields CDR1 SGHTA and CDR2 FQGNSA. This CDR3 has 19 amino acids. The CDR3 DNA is TGTGCCAGCAGCTTAGCGAGGTCCCCGCCGGGACGTGGCAATCAGCCCCAGCATTTT. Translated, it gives CASSLARSPPGRGNQPQHF.

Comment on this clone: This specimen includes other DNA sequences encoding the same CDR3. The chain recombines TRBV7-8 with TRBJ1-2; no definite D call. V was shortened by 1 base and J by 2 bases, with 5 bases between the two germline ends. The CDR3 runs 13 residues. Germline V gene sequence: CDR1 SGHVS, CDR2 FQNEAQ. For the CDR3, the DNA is TGTGCCAGCAGCTTAGTCCGGAACTATGGCTACACCTTC. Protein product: CASSLVRNYGYTF.

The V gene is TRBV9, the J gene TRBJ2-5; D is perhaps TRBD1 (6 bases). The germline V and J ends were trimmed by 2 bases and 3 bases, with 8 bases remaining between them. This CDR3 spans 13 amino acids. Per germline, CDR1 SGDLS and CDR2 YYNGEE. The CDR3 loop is CASSVSGEETQYF. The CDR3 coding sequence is TGTGCCAGCAGCGTTTCAGGGGAAGAGACCCAGTACTTC.

The CDR3 DNA is TGTGCCAGCAGCCAAGTTGGAAAGCGGCCCTCTTGGGAGACCCAGTACTTC. This encodes CASSQVGKRPSWETQYF. The chain couples TRBV3-1 (or the pseudogene TRBV3-2) to TRBJ2-5, with a possible D match to TRBD2 (5 bases). CDR3 length equals 17 residues. Germline V gene data show CDR1 as LGHDT and CDR2 as YNNKEL (reference sequence). The V and J ends lost 1 base and 5 bases respectively, with 20 bases between them.

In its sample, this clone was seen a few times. This chain's CDR3 is CASSLDLGYAGELFF. The DNA of the CDR3 is TGTGCCAGCAGCTTAGATTTGGGGTACGCCGGGGAGCTGTTTTTT. This chain connects TRBV7-9 to TRBJ2-2; D not certain. Trimming removed 1 base from V and 6 bases from J, with 12 bases in between. Germline lookup yields CDR1 SEHNR and CDR2 FQNEAQ (reference sequence). The CDR3 has 15 residues.

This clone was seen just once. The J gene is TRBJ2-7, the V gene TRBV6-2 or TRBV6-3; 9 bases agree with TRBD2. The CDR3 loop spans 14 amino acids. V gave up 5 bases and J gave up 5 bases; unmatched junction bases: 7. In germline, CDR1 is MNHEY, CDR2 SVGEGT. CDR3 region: CASSTPSGVDEQYF. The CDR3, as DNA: TGTGCCAGCAGTACCCCTAGCGGGGTCGACGAGCAGTACTTC.

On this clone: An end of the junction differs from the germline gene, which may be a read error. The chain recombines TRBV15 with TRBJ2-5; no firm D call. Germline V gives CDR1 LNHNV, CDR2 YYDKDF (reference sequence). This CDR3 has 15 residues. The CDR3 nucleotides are TGTGCCACCAGCAGAGCTCGGTGGGCGCAAGAGGCCCAGTACTTC. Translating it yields CATSRARWAQEAQYF. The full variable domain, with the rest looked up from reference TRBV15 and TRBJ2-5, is DAMVIQNPRYQVTQFGKPVTLSCSQTLNHNVMYWYQQKSSQAPKLLFHYYDKDFNNEADTPDNFQSRRPNTSFCFLDIRSPGLGDTAMYLCATSRARWAQEAQYFGPGTRLLVL.